What follows are 30 T cell receptor beta chains derived from one specimen sequenced in a study of blood T cells in healthy people across ages. Primers used in a second PCR of about 6 to 11 cycles were a sample-barcoded 5' primer and a J-beta primer mix. TCRdb re-analysed the 5' RACE reads in MiXCR, keeping a single row per CDR3 protein. The sample lists 750,000 or so distinct CDR3 sequences, about 25% seen once, with more than 8.5% in the top ten. The same specimen was also included in a second study, on T cells of mothers and their children.

Material: blood. These receptors originate from a boy between 5 and 17 years old in good health.

This clonotype was recorded a few times. The rearrangement joins TRBV5-6 to TRBJ2-5, with D perhaps assigned TRBD1 or TRBD2 (5 bases each). Germline CDR1 reads SGHDT; CDR2 reads YYEEEE. This CDR3 has 13 amino acids. V gave up 1 base and J gave up 11 bases, with 15 bases separating them. The chain's CDR3 is CASSLSGLGEQYF. The CDR3 DNA reads TGTGCCAGCAGCTTGTCCGGTTTAGGGGAGCAGTACTTC.

Only a few counts were recorded for this clonotype. The chain joins TRBV24-1 to TRBJ2-1; D unresolved. Trimming left V 1 base short and J 8 bases short, with 5 bases between. This CDR3 has 12 amino acids. The germline V gene has CDR1 KGHDR and CDR2 SFDVKD. This CDR3 reads CATSDFMHEQFF. The CDR3 bases are TGTGCCACCAGTGATTTTATGCATGAGCAGTTCTTC.

This clonotype was counted only a few times. The rearrangement joins TRBV29-1 to TRBJ1-2; D gene ambiguous. Germline V lookup: CDR1 SQVTM, CDR2 ANQGSEA. The CDR3 contains 11 residues. The CDR3 DNA sequence: TGCAGTGGACTCGACGGCTATGGCTACACCTTC. Translating it yields CSGLDGYGYTF.

The rearrangement uses TRBV7-2 and TRBJ2-3, with 8 nucleotides matching TRBD1. Germline values: CDR1 SGHTA, CDR2 FQGNSA. The J segment lost 3 bases and the V segment lost 11 bases, leaving 10 bases of the junction unmatched. The CDR3 extends over 14 amino acids. CDR3: CAVGGQVLTDTQYF. DNA of the CDR3: TGTGCCGTTGGGGGACAGGTCTTGACAGATACGCAGTATTTT.

This clonotype was found a few times. V is TRBV28 and J is TRBJ2-2, with 10 bases fitting TRBD1. CDR3 length: 15 amino acids. Trimming at V came to 6 bases and at J to 7 bases, leaving 8 bases not matched to a gene. The germline CDR1 and CDR2 sequences are MDHEN and SYDVKM. DNA of the CDR3: TGTGCCAGCAGCCGCGACAGGGGGCAAAGCGGGGAGCTGTTTTTT. Translated, it gives CASSRDRGQSGELFF.

This clonotype has just a few counts. CDR3 sequence (DNA): TGCGCCAGCAGCTTAAGCGGGAGTTCGAACACCGGGGAGCTGTTTTTT. Encoded protein: CASSLSGSSNTGELFF. The chain has TRBV5-1 and TRBJ2-2; 8 bases match TRBD2. CDR3 length equals 16 residues. The trim removed 2 bases at V and 0 bases at J, leaving 3 bases unmatched. Germline V gives CDR1 SGHRS, CDR2 YFSETQ.

In its sample, this clonotype was seen a few times. The chain links TRBV7-8 to TRBJ2-3; D not certain. Per germline, CDR1 SGHVS and CDR2 FQNEAQ. The V gene lost 5 bases and the J gene lost 7 bases, with 28 bases spanning the gap. This CDR3 contains 18 residues. This chain's CDR3 is CASSIPSSRPYPSNTQYF. The CDR3 nucleotides read TGTGCCAGCAGCATCCCGAGTTCGCGGCCATACCCCTCGAATACGCAGTATTTT.

This chain links TRBV29-1 with TRBJ2-5, with 8 bases lining up with TRBD2. The CDR3 is 12 residues long. The ends lost 4 bases at V and 5 bases at J; junction bases unmatched: 3. Per germline, CDR1 SQVTM and CDR2 ANQGSEA. Here the CDR3 DNA reads TGCAGCGTTGTCGCTAGCGGGGAGACCCAGTACTTC. Translating it yields CSVVASGETQYF.

V and J are TRBV6-2 or TRBV6-3 and TRBJ1-2; no definite D call. Trimming stripped 6 bases from V and 4 bases from J, with 21 bases between. Germline V lookup: CDR1 MNHEY, CDR2 SVGEGT. The CDR3 extends over 16 amino acids. CDR3 residues: CASRAVIQPTSYGYTF. In nucleotides, the CDR3 is TGTGCCAGCAGGGCGGTGATACAGCCTACGAGCTATGGCTACACCTTC.

The V call is TRBV4-1, the J call TRBJ1-1; 9 bases agree with TRBD1. CDR3 length: 14 amino acids. Germline V gene data show CDR1 as MGHRA and CDR2 as YSYEKL. V was clipped by 4 bases and J by 1 base; unmatched bases: 1. In nucleotides, the CDR3 is TGCGCCAGCAGCCCGACAGGGGGGAACACTGAAGCTTTCTTT. This translates into CASSPTGGNTEAFF.

The chain uses TRBV20-1 and TRBJ2-5; 11 bases map to TRBD1. V lost 6 bases, J lost 6 bases, and 9 bases stayed unmatched. The CDR3 totals 14 residues. Germline V gene lookup returns CDR1 DFQATT and CDR2 SNEGSKA (reference sequence). This CDR3 is CSAYWTGGLKTQYF. CDR3 bases: TGCAGTGCATACTGGACAGGGGGCTTGAAGACCCAGTACTTC.

The chain employs TRBV6-5 and TRBJ2-5; D call uncertain. CDR3 length: 14 amino acids. CDR1 and CDR2 (germline): MNHEY, SVGAGI. V shed 0 bases and J shed 5 bases, with 10 bases lying between them. The CDR3 spells CASSYSSLGETQYF. The CDR3 coding sequence is TGTGCCAGCAGTTACTCGAGTTTAGGGGAGACCCAGTACTTC.

This clonotype was seen a few times. The V call is TRBV25-1, the J call TRBJ1-2; D remains ambiguous. Germline lookup yields CDR1 MGHDK and CDR2 SYGVNS. V lost 3 bases and J lost 5, with 10 bases in between. The CDR3 sequence is 13 residues long. The CDR3 region has the DNA TGTGCCAGCAGTGATCCCGGCCGGTATGGCTACACCTTC. It codes for CASSDPGRYGYTF.

This clonotype occurred a few times. The genes are TRBV7-9 and TRBJ2-5; D may match TRBD1 or TRBD2 (7 bases each). The V gene lost 4 bases and the J gene lost 5 bases, with 17 bases spanning the gap. CDR1 is SEHNR, CDR2 FQNEAQ, per germline (reference sequence). The CDR3 contains 15 residues. CDR3 sequence (DNA): TGTGCCAGCAGCTCCAGGGGGAGGGATTGGGAGACCCAGTACTTC. Amino acids: CASSSRGRDWETQYF. Together with reference TRBV7-9 and TRBJ2-5, the CDR3 gives the full variable domain: DTGVSQNPRHKITKRGQNVTFRCDPISEHNRLYWYRQTLGQGPEFLTYFQNEAQLEKSRLLSDRFSAERPKGSFSTLEIQRTEQGDSAMYLCASSSRGRDWETQYFGPGTRLLVL.

This clonotype was observed a few times. Here the CDR3 reads CSVVGDRGVSGVNEQFF. CDR3 sequence (DNA): TGCAGCGTTGTTGGAGACAGGGGAGTATCTGGGGTCAATGAGCAGTTCTTC. The J gene is TRBJ2-1, the V gene TRBV29-1; TRBD1 aligns across 8 bases. Germline CDR1 is SQVTM and CDR2 is ANQGSEA. J was trimmed by 6 bases and V by 4 bases; bases with no gene match: 17. This CDR3 comprises 17 residues.

A few counts support this clonotype. V gene TRBV20-1 combines with J gene TRBJ2-4; TRBD2 aligns across 10 bases. Germline V gene lookup returns CDR1 DFQATT and CDR2 SNEGSKA (reference sequence). This CDR3 contains 17 residues. V shed 1 base, J shed 4 bases, and the junction held 10 bases outside the gene matches. The CDR3 sequence is CSARGLSAGGLKNIQYF. The CDR3 DNA sequence: TGCAGTGCTAGAGGTCTCTCAGCGGGGGGGCTGAAAAACATTCAGTACTTC.

J is TRBJ1-2 and V is TRBV7-6; 9 positions agree with TRBD1. The germline gives CDR1 SGHVS, CDR2 FNYEAQ. The V and J ends lost 5 bases and 6 bases, in that order; junction bases with no gene match: 13. The CDR3 has 16 amino acids. CDR3 loop: CASSLNGGTGYDGYTF. The CDR3 DNA reads as TGTGCCAGCAGCCTGAATGGGGGGACAGGGTATGATGGCTACACCTTC. The whole variable domain, filled in from reference TRBV7-6 and TRBJ1-2, reads GAGVSQSPRYKVTKRGQDVALRCDPISGHVSLYWYRQALGQGPEFLTYFNYEAQQDKSGLPNDRFSAERPEGSISTLTIQRTEQRDSAMYRCASSLNGGTGYDGYTFGSGTRLTVV.

The chain employs TRBV4-3 and TRBJ1-5; maybe TRBD1 (6 bases). V lost 0 bases and J lost 9, with 18 bases in between. This CDR3 is 16 amino acids long. Germline V gene data show CDR1 as LGHNA and CDR2 as YSLEER. CDR3 bases: TGCGCCAGCAGCCAAGATAGGACGGAAGGGGGGTGGCCCCAGCATTTT. Its protein product is CASSQDRTEGGWPQHF.

The chain carries TRBV5-1 and TRBJ2-1; 7 bases are shared with TRBD2. The CDR3 contains 14 residues. CDR1 and CDR2 from the germline V gene are SGHRS and YFSETQ. V shed 2 bases and J 9 bases; nucleotides not matched to a gene: 8. The DNA of the CDR3 is TGCGCCAGCAGCTTAAGGACTAGAATCACTGAGCAGTTCTTC. Translation: CASSLRTRITEQFF. The full variable domain, completed using reference TRBV5-1 and TRBJ2-1, is KAGVTQTPRYLIKTRGQQVTLSCSPISGHRSVSWYQQTPGQGLQFLFEYFSETQRNKGNFPGRFSGRQFSNSRSEMNVSTLELGDSALYLCASSLRTRITEQFFGPGTRLTVL.

The gene calls are TRBV20-1 and TRBJ2-5; 14 positions agree with TRBD2. The trim removed 2 bases at V and 2 bases at J, leaving 10 bases unmatched. Germline V CDR1 and CDR2: DFQATT, SNEGSKA (reference sequence). This CDR3 has 18 residues. CDR3 DNA: TGCAGTGCTAGATCAGGACTAGCGGGGGGACTATTACAAGAGACCCAGTACTTC. Translated: CSARSGLAGGLLQETQYF.

This clonotype was recorded a few times. The chain combines TRBV10-3 with TRBJ2-3; D may be TRBD2 (5 bases). The CDR3 length is 14 residues. Germline-derived CDR1 and CDR2 are ENHRY and SYGVKD. V lost 1 base to trimming and J lost 6 bases, with 11 bases between them. The CDR3 DNA follows: TGTGCCATCAGTGAGTTCGGGGTTTCGGATACGCAGTATTTT. It codes for CAISEFGVSDTQYF.

This clonotype came up a few times. In nucleotides, the CDR3 is TGCAGCGTTGTTAAGGCGAGCGGGGAGCTGTTTTTT. Amino acids: CSVVKASGELFF. The rearrangement joins TRBV29-1 to TRBJ2-2; D unclear. Trimming shortened V by 4 bases and J by 7 bases, and 10 bases separated the two germline ends. The CDR3 consists of 12 residues. The germline V gene encodes CDR1 SQVTM and CDR2 ANQGSEA.

The rearrangement joins TRBV15 to TRBJ2-1; a possible D gene is TRBD2 (6 bases). The V gene's germline CDR1 is LNHNV and CDR2 YYDKDF (reference sequence). The CDR3 extends over 14 amino acids. V was pared by 3 bases and J by 6 bases, with 12 bases between. The CDR3 DNA follows: TGTGCCACCAGCAGTCCAGGGACTTCCAATGAGCAGTTCTTC. This translates into CATSSPGTSNEQFF.

This sequence joins TRBV6-2 or TRBV6-3 and TRBJ2-5; the D is unclear. The DNA end is a closer match to TRBJ2-7, so the J assignment may be wrong. This CDR3 is built from 12 residues. CDR1 and CDR2 (germline): MNHEY, SVGEGT. The CDR3 protein is CASTQASGEQYF. In nucleotides, the CDR3 is TGTGCCAGCACCCAGGCATCGGGCGAGCAGTACTTC.

This clonotype has just a few counts. V gene TRBV4-2 combines with J gene TRBJ2-1; 7 positions agree with TRBD2. Per the germline V gene, CDR1 is LGHNA and CDR2 is YNFKEQ. The ends lost 2 bases at V and 8 bases at J; junction bases unmatched: 12. This CDR3 is 16 amino acids long. This CDR3 reads CASSQQTGGGSDEQFF. The CDR3 coding sequence is TGTGCCAGCAGCCAACAGACGGGGGGTGGATCGGATGAGCAGTTCTTC.

The CDR3: CASSFSQQSGQFF. The DNA for the CDR3 is TGTGCCAGCAGTTTTTCACAACAAAGTGGGCAGTTCTTC. V gene TRBV12-3 or TRBV12-4 combines with J gene TRBJ2-1, with D unclear. This CDR3 spans 13 amino acids. The V end lost 3 bases, the J end lost 12 bases, and 15 bases lay between the germline ends.

This chain connects TRBV5-4 to TRBJ2-3; 8 bases match TRBD2. The CDR3 runs 18 residues. The V gene end was trimmed by 0 bases and the J gene end by 5 bases; junction bases not matched to a gene: 14. The germline V gene has CDR1 SGHNT and CDR2 YYREEE (reference sequence). The CDR3 reads CASSLAGAGGLTQDTQYF. CDR3 DNA sequence: TGTGCCAGCAGCTTGGCTGGGGCGGGGGGTTTGACACAAGATACGCAGTATTTT.

DNA for the CDR3: TGCGCCAGCAGCCAAGATGGGACAGGGTCCACTGAAGCTTTCTTT. Its translation: CASSQDGTGSTEAFF. This chain uses TRBV4-3 with TRBJ1-1; 9 bases agree with TRBD1. The CDR3 runs to 15 residues. V shed 0 bases, J shed 4 bases, and the junction held 3 bases outside the gene matches. Germline CDR1 is LGHNA and CDR2 is YSLEER.

V gene TRBV29-1 combines with J gene TRBJ2-3; perhaps TRBD2 as D (5 bases). Trimming removed 7 bases from V and 2 bases from J, with 10 bases in between. CDR3 length equals 12 residues. Germline assignment: CDR1 SQVTM and CDR2 ANQGSEA. The CDR3 region is CSAGRPTDTQYF. Written as DNA, the CDR3 is TGCAGCGCTGGGAGACCCACAGATACGCAGTATTTT.

V is TRBV2 and J is TRBJ1-2; D unclear. The CDR3 length is 12 residues. CDR1 is SNHLY, CDR2 FYNNEI, per germline. Trimming removed 4 bases at V and 3 bases at J, with 6 bases between. DNA for the CDR3: TGTGCCAGCAGTGGAGAATACTATGGCTACACCTTC. Amino acid sequence: CASSGEYYGYTF.